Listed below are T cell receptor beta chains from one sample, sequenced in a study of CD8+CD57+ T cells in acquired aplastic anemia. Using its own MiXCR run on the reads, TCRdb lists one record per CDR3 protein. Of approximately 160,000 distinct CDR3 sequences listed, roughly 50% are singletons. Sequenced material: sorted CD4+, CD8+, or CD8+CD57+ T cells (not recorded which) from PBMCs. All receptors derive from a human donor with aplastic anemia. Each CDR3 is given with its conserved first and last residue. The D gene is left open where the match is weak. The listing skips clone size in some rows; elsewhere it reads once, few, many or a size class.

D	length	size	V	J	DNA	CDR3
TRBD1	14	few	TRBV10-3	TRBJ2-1	TGTGCCATCAGTAGACAGGGATTCTACAATGAGCAGTTCTTC	CAISRQGFYNEQFF
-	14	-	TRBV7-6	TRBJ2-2	TGTGCCAGCAGCCCCGGCAGGGCCACCGGGGAGCTGTTTTTT	CASSPGRATGELFF
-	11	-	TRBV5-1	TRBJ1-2	TGCGCCAGCAGCAACACCCTTGGCTACACCTTC	CASSNTLGYTF
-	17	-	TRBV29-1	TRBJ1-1	TGCAGCGTTGAAGATCCGGGCAGGGCTTTCTCGAACACTGAAGCTTTCTTT	CSVEDPGRAFSNTEAFF
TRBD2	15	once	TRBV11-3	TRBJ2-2	TGTGCCAGCAGCTGGACTAGCGGAGACACCGGGGAGCTGTTTTTT	CASSWTSGDTGELFF
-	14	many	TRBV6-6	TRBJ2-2	TGTGCCAGCAGGAAGTCAGGAGTCACCGGGGAGCTGTTTTTT	CASRKSGVTGELFF
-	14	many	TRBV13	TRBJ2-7	TGTGCCAGCAGCCCCCGGGACTTACCCTACGAGCAGTACTTC	CASSPRDLPYEQYF
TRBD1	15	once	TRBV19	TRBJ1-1	TGTGCCAGTAGAAGCGGGACAGGGAGGGTCACTGAAGCTTTCTTT	CASRSGTGRVTEAFF
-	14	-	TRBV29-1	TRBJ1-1	TGCAGCGTCCCGACTGGGTCCCCGAACACTGAAGCTTTCTTT	CSVPTGSPNTEAFF
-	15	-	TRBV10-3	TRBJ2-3	TGTGCCATCAGTGATTCGAACAGACTCACAGATACGCAGTATTTT	CAISDSNRLTDTQYF
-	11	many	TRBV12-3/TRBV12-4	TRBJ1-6	TGTGCCAGCAGTTTAGGCAGGGCCCTCCACTTT	CASSLGRALHF
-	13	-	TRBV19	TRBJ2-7	TGTGCCAGTAGCGATCGGGGCTCCTACGAGCAGTACTTC	CASSDRGSYEQYF
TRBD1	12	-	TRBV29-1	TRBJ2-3	TGCAGCGCCTTGGACAGGGCAGATACGCAGTATTTT	CSALDRADTQYF
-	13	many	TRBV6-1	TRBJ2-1	TGTGCCAGCAGCCAAAAAGGGACCGATGAGCAGTTCTTC	CASSQKGTDEQFF
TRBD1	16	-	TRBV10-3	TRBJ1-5	TGTGCCATCAGTGAGGGACAGGACCTCTACAATCAGCCCCAGCATTTT	CAISEGQDLYNQPQHF
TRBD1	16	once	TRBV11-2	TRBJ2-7	TGTGCCAGCAGCTTAGTGGGGACAGGGGGCCCCTACGAGCAGTACTTC	CASSLVGTGGPYEQYF
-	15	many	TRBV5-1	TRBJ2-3	TGCGCCAGCAGCTTGGTATTCTCCAGCACAGATACGCAGTATTTT	CASSLVFSSTDTQYF
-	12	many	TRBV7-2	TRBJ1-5	TGTGCCAGCAGCTTAGGGCATCAGCCCCAGCATTTT	CASSLGHQPQHF
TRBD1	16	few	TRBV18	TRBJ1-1	TGTGCCAGCTCACCAGAAGGGACAGGGGGTCGGACTGAAGCTTTCTTT	CASSPEGTGGRTEAFF
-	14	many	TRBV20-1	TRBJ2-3	TGCAGTGCTAGGGACCCGTCCAACATTTCTACGCAGTATTTT	CSARDPSNISTQYF
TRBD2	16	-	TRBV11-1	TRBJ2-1	TGTGCCAGCGGGACTAGCGGGGTTCTCTCCTACAATGAGCAGTTCTTC	CASGTSGVLSYNEQFF
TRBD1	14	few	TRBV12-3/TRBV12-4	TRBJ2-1	TGTGTCACTGGACAGGGGGCTTCCTACAATGAGCAGTTCTTC	CVTGQGASYNEQFF
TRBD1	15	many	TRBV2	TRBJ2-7	TGTGCCAGCAGCCCCAGGACAGGCAGCTCCTACGAGCAGTACTTC	CASSPRTGSSYEQYF
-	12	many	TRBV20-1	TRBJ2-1	TGCAGTCCGGGACAAACCACGGGGGAGCAGTTCTTC	CSPGQTTGEQFF
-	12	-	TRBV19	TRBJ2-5	TGTGCCAGTAGTATACGGGTAGAGACCCAGTACTTC	CASSIRVETQYF
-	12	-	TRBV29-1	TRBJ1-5	TGCAGCGTTGAAGTAGGGCTAGGGGTCTTGCATTTT	CSVEVGLGVLHF
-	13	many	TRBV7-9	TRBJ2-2	TGTGCCAGCAGACGTACTAGTTCCGGGGAGCTGTTTTTT	CASRRTSSGELFF
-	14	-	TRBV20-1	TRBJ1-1	TGCAGTGCTAGAGATTTAAACAGGGTCACTGAAGCTTTCTTT	CSARDLNRVTEAFF
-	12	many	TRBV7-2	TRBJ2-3	TGTGCCAGCAGGTCAGTCACAGATACGCAGTATTTT	CASRSVTDTQYF
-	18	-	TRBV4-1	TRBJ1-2	TGCGCCAGCAGCCAAGGCCTCAGGGCCAGGGTTACGGACTATGGCTACACCTTC	CASSQGLRARVTDYGYTF
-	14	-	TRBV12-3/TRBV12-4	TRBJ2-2	TGTGCCAGCAGTTTATCCCTTAGCACCGGGGAGCTGTTTTTT	CASSLSLSTGELFF
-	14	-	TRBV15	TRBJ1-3	TGTGCCACCAGCAGAGACAGGGAAGGAAACACCATATATTTT	CATSRDREGNTIYF
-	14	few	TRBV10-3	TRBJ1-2	TGTGCCATCAGTGAGGATAAGGGACCTTATGGCTACACCTTC	CAISEDKGPYGYTF